This section outlines one T cell receptor beta chain sequence together with its context. The sample is drawn from a study of shared clonotypes between healthy human individuals. The V gene end was trimmed by 1 base and the J gene end by 0 bases; junction bases not matched to a gene: 8. The germline gives CDR1 SGHAT, CDR2 FQNNGV. CDR3 length: 17 residues. Method: immunoSEQ multiplex PCR; TCRdb's copy keeps in-frame clones and lacks some. The repertoire holds fewer than 500,000 clones, with roughly 85% as singletons. Input material: PBMCs. The chain links TRBV11-2 to TRBJ2-7; 8 bases line up with TRBD2. The receptor comes from a woman between 35 and 50 years old in good health. Some clones in this sample may be carry-over from other donors' samples. CDR3 bases: TGTGCCAGCAGCTTAGCGATACTAGCGGACCACTCCTACGAGCAGTACTTC. Translating it yields CASSLAILADHSYEQYF.